Below, one T cell receptor beta chain is given with its context. Its antigen is unknown. This specimen comes from a study of T cells after posttransplantation cyclophosphamide. Method: immunoSEQ multiplex PCR; TCRdb's copy keeps in-frame clones and lacks some. The sample lists 2,000 or so clones, 60% to 75% seen once, with 8.3% in the top ten. Busulfan-fludarabine conditioning, marrow transplant, and cyclophosphamide on days +3 and +4 were administered. Germline lookup yields CDR1 KGHSH and CDR2 LQKENI. CDR3 length equals 15 residues. V trimming: 3 bases; J trimming: 8 bases; junction bases outside the gene matches: 10. The study's findings and limits: Later blood repertoires were often dominated by clones from the donor CD8+ memory compartment. Recipient CMV seropositivity and CMV reactivation strongly tracked TRB clonality. Tissue-infiltrating T cells from skin or gut overlapped little with blood T cells.

The genes are TRBV18 and TRBJ1-2; TRBD1 matches at 9 bases. The sequencing used PBMCs, collected just under 35 days after a stem cell transplant with posttransplant cyclophosphamide. The clonotype was recovered from a male patient aged 45-60 years who received an allogeneic stem cell transplant from a related donor and was CMV-positive. Some T cells may possibly be graft donor cells. CDR3 sequence reads: CASSPGQGSLVGYTF. The CDR3 DNA is TGTGCCAGCTCACCGGGACAGGGATCCCTGGTGGGCTACACCTTC.